Listed below are T cell receptor beta chains from one sample, sequenced in a study of blood T cell repertoires in COVID-19. Profiled with immunoSEQ multiplex PCR; TCRdb holds only in-frame clones, not every one. The sample has tens of thousands of clones; over 75% are singletons. The source material was peripheral blood. The origin of the receptors is a human donor in a cohort sampled during active COVID-19. CDR3s include the opening cysteine and the closing phenylalanine or tryptophan. The D gene is left open where the match is weak. For some rows the clone size is stated as once, few or many, or as a class when expanded; others skip it.

>NA|TRBD1|TRBV6-1|TRBJ2-3
CASREGQASTDTQYF
TGTGCCAGCAGAGAAGGACAGGCCTCCACAGATACGCAGTATTTT
>NA|NA|TRBV7-2|TRBJ2-6
CASSSIGALGANVLTF
TGTGCCAGCAGCTCGATAGGGGCTCTGGGGGCCAACGTCCTGACTTTC
>NA|NA|TRBV19|TRBJ2-7
CASRAAGAYEQYF
TGTGCCAGTAGGGCGGCAGGGGCCTACGAGCAGTACTTC
>NA|TRBD1|TRBV11-3|TRBJ1-1
CASSQTGDTEAFF
TGTGCCAGCAGTCAAACAGGGGACACTGAAGCTTTCTTT
>NA|NA|TRBV5-8|TRBJ1-2
CASSFWASSAYGYTF
TGTGCCAGCAGCTTTTGGGCCAGCTCGGCCTATGGCTACACCTTC
>NA|TRBD2|TRBV28|TRBJ2-7
CASSLRTSGRAGDEQYF
TGTGCCAGCAGTTTACGGACTAGCGGGAGGGCCGGTGACGAGCAGTACTTC
>NA|NA|TRBV10-3|TRBJ1-1
CAISEQLTNTEAFF
TGTGCCATCAGTGAACAGTTAACGAACACTGAAGCTTTCTTT
>NA|NA|TRBV7-2|TRBJ2-1
CASSFSVSSYNEQFF
TGTGCCAGCAGCTTTTCCGTGAGCTCCTACAATGAGCAGTTCTTC
>few|NA|TRBV30|TRBJ1-2
CALRRGGYTF
TGTGCCCTGCGACGGGGTGGCTACACCTTC
>NA|NA|TRBV14|TRBJ1-4
CASSQWATYGEKLFF
TGTGCCAGCAGCCAATGGGCCACCTACGGCGAAAAACTGTTTTTT
>NA|TRBD1|TRBV6-5|TRBJ2-2
CASSRQGKTGELFF
TGTGCCAGCAGCCGACAGGGGAAAACCGGGGAGCTGTTTTTT
>few|TRBD2|TRBV5-4|TRBJ2-7
CASSGGDGTYEQYF
TGTGCCAGCAGCGGGGGGGACGGAACCTACGAGCAGTACTTC
>NA|TRBD2|TRBV11-3|TRBJ2-1
CASSSGTSGRGEQFF
TGTGCCAGCAGCTCCGGGACTAGCGGGAGAGGGGAGCAGTTCTTC